This entry concerns a single T cell receptor beta chain. Its antigen remains unidentified. This sample stems from a study of naive and memory T cell subsets. Study results and caveats: Over 85% of naive TCR sequences appeared only once, unlike memory subsets. Between naive and memory subsets, TCR abundance power law exponents differed. A few larger clonotypes appeared in naive repertoires, especially CD8, possibly memory cells re-expressing CD45RA.

The beta constant-region primer was an equimolar mix of two oligonucleotides covering TRBC1 and TRBC2. Ligated cDNA was amplified by four rounds of PCR with nested alpha and beta constant-region primers and SP2. TCRdb reprocessed the UMI-ligation and nested PCR reads with MiXCR, giving one entry per CDR3 protein. The data show under 150,000 distinct CDR3 sequences, approximately 20% seen once. Trimming removed 2 bases at V and 1 base at J, with 14 bases between. The germline V gene encodes CDR1 SGHAT and CDR2 FQNNGV. The CDR3 runs 16 residues. The sequence was collected from a human donor in good health. Sequenced sample: naive CD8+ T cells from blood. J is TRBJ1-1 and V is TRBV11-2; D might be TRBD1 (6 bases). CDR3 sequence reads: CASSLNPQGPNTEAFF. CDR3 DNA sequence: TGTGCCAGCAGCTTAAACCCGCAGGGGCCGAACACTGAAGCTTTCTTT.